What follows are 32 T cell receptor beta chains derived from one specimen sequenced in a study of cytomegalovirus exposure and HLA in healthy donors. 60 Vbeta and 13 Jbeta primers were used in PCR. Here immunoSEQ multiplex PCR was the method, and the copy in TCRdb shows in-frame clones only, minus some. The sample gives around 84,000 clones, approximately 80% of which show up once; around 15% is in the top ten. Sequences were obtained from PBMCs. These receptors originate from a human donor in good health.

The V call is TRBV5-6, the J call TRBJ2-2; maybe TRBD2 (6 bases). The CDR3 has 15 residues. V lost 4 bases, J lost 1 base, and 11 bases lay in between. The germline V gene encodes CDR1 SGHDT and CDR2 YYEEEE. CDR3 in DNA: TGTGCCAGCAGCCCATTGGGAGGGAACACCGGGGAGCTGTTTTTT. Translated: CASSPLGGNTGELFF.

The CDR3 sequence is CASSPGGSNYGYTF. The DNA of the CDR3 is TGTGCCAGCAGTCCAGGGGGATCTAACTATGGCTACACCTTC. The chain carries TRBV28 and TRBJ1-2; TRBD1 matches 7 bases. Germline trimming cut 5 bases from V and 0 bases from J; bases unmatched to any gene: 3. The CDR3 is 14 residues long. CDR1 is MDHEN and CDR2 is SYDVKM in the germline V gene.

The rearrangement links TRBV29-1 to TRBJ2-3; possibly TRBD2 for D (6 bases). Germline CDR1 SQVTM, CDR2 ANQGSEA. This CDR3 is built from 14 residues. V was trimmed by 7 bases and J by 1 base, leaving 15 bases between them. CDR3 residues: CSASGPARTDTQYF. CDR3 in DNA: TGCAGCGCCAGCGGGCCAGCCCGCACAGATACGCAGTATTTT.

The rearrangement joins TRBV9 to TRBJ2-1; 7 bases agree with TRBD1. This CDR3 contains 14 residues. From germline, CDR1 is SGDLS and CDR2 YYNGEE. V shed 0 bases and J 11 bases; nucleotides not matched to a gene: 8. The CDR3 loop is CASSVEQGSRQQFF. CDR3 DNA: TGTGCCAGCAGCGTAGAACAGGGGTCCCGCCAGCAGTTCTTC.

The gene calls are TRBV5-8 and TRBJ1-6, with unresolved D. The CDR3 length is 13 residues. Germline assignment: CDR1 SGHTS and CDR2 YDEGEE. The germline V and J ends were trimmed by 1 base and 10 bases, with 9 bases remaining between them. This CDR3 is CASSLIVTSPLHF. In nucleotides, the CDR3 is TGTGCCAGCAGCTTGATTGTTACATCACCCCTCCACTTT.

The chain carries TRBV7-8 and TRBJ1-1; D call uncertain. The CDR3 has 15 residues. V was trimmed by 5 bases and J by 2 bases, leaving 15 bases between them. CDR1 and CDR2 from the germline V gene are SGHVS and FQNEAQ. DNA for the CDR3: TGTGCCAGCAGCCTCCTGGGTCAGGTCAACACTGAAGCTTTCTTT. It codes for CASSLLGQVNTEAFF.

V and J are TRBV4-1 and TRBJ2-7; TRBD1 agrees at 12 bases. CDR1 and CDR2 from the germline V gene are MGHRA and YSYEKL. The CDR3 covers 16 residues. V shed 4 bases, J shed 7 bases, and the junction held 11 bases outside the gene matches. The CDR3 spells CASSRDLGQGAGEQYF. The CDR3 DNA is TGCGCCAGCAGCCGCGACCTGGGACAGGGGGCTGGGGAGCAGTACTTC.

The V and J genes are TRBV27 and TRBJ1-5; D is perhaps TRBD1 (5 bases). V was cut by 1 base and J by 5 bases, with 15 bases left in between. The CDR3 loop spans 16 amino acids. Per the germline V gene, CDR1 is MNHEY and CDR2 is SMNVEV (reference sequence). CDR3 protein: CASSLFGAYGDQPQHF. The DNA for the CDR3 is TGTGCCAGCAGTTTATTTGGGGCATACGGAGATCAGCCCCAGCATTTT.

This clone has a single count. Here the CDR3 DNA reads TGTGCCAGTAGTATAGATTTGACAGCGGGTGAAGCTTTCTTT. It encodes CASSIDLTAGEAFF. The chain employs TRBV19 and TRBJ1-1, with TRBD1 as a possible D gene (5 bases). V was shortened by 0 bases and J by 7 bases, with 12 bases between the two germline ends. CDR1 LNHDA and CDR2 SQIVND come from the germline V gene (reference sequence). The CDR3 has 14 residues.

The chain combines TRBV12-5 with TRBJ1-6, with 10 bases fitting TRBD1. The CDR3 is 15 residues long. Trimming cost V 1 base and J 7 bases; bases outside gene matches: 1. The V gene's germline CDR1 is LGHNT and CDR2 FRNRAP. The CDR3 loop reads CASGLGQGANSPLHF. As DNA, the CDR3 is TGTGCTAGTGGTTTGGGACAGGGGGCAAATTCACCCCTCCACTTT.

For the CDR3, the DNA is TGTGCCAGCAGTGACGACGGGGGGTTGTGTAGGCGAAATTCACCCCTCCACTTT. Translating gives CASSDDGGLCRRNSPLHF. This rearrangement joins TRBV6-4 to TRBJ1-6; D possibly corresponds to TRBD1 (5 bases). This CDR3 is 18 amino acids long. The germline gives CDR1 MRHNA, CDR2 SNTAGT. V gave up 2 bases and J gave up 7 bases, with 21 bases separating them.

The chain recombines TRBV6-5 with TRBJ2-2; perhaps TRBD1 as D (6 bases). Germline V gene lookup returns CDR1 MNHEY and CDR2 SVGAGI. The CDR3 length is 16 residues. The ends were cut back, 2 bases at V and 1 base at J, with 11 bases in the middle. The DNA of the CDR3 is TGTGCCAGCAGTTACGGGGGCTTGGGGAACACCGGGGAGCTGTTTTTT. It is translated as CASSYGGLGNTGELFF.

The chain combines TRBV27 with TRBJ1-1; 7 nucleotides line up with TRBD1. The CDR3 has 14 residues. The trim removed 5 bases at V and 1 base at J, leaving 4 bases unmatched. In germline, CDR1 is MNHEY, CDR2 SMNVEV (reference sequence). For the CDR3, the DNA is TGTGCCAGCAGTCTGCGGGACAGGAACACTGAAGCTTTCTTT. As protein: CASSLRDRNTEAFF.

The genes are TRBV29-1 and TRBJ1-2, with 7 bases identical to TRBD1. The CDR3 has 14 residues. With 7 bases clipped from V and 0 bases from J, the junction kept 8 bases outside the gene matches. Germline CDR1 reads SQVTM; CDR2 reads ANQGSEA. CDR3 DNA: TGCAGCGCTCAGGGGGTGGGAGCTAACTATGGCTACACCTTC. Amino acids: CSAQGVGANYGYTF.

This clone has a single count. CDR3 in DNA: TGTGCCAGCTCACCAGGGACTACCAAGACCGGGGAGCTGTTTTTT. As protein: CASSPGTTKTGELFF. The chain combines TRBV18 with TRBJ2-2, with 7 positions matching TRBD2. This CDR3 contains 15 residues. Germline V lookup: CDR1 KGHSH, CDR2 LQKENI. J was trimmed by 5 bases and V by 2 bases; bases with no gene match: 5.

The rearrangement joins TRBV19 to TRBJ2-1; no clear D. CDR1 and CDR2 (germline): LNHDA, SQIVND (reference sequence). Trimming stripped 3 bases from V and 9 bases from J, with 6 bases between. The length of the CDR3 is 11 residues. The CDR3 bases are TGTGCCAGTAGTATCTATGGTGAGCAGTTCTTC. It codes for CASSIYGEQFF. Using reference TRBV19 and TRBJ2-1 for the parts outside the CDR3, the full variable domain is DGGITQSPKYLFRKEGQNVTLSCEQNLNHDAMYWYRQDPGQGLRLIYYSQIVNDFQKGDIAEGYSVSREKKESFPLTVTSAQKNPTAFYLCASSIYGEQFFGPGTRLTVL.

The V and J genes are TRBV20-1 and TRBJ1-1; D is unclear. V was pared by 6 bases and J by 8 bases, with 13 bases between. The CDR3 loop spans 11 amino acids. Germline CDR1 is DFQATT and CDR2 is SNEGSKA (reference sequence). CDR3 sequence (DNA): TGCAGTGCCCAACATGTATCCGAAGCTTTCTTT. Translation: CSAQHVSEAFF.

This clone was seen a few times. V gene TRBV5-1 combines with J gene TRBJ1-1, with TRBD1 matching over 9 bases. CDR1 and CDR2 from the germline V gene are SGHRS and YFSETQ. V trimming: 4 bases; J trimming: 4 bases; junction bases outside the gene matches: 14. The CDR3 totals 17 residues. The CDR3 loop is CASSPFRDRAFGTEAFF. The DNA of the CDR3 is TGCGCCAGCAGCCCGTTCCGGGACAGGGCCTTCGGCACTGAAGCTTTCTTT.

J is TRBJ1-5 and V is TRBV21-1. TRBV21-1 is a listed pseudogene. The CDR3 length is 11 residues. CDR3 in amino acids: CASSSHQPQHF. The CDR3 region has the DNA TGTGCCAGCAGCTCTCATCAGCCCCAGCATTTT.

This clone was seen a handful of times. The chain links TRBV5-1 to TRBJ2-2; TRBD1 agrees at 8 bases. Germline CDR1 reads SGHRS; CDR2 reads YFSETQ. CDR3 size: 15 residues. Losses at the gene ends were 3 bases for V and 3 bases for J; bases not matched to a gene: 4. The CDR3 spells CASSSQGADTGELFF. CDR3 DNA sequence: TGCGCCAGCAGCTCCCAGGGGGCCGACACCGGGGAGCTGTTTTTT.

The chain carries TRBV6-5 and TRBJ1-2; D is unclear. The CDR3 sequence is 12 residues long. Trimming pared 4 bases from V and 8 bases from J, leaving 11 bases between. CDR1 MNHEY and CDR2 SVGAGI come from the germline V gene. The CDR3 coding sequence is TGTGCCAGCAGTTCCAGAGCCGGGGGCTACACCTTC. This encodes CASSSRAGGYTF.

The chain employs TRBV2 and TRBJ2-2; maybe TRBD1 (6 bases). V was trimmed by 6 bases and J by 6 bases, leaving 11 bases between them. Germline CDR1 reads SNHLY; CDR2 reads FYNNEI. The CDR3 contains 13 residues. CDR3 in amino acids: CASSYSGAGELFF. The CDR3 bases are TGTGCCAGCAGCTATTCAGGGGCCGGGGAGCTGTTTTTT.

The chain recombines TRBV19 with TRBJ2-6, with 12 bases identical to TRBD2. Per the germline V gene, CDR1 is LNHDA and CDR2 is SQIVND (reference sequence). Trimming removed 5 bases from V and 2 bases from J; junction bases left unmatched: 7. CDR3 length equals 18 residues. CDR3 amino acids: CASSPWLAGGTGANVLTF. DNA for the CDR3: TGTGCCAGTAGTCCCTGGCTAGCGGGGGGGACTGGGGCCAACGTCCTGACTTTC.

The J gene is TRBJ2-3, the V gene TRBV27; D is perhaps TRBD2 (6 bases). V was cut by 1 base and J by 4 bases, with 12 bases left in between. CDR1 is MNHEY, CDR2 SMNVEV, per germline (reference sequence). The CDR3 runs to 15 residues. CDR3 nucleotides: TGTGCCAGCAGTTTATGGCAGGGCGGGGCAGATACGCAGTATTTT. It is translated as CASSLWQGGADTQYF.

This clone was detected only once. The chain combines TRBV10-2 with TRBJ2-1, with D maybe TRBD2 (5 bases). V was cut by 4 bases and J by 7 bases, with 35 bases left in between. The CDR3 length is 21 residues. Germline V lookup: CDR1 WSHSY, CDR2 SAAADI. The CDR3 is CASSGAEGKGLKYFARNEQFF. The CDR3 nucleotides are TGCGCCAGCAGTGGGGCAGAGGGAAAAGGGTTAAAATATTTCGCGAGAAATGAGCAGTTCTTC.

CDR3 nucleotide sequence: TGTGCCAGCTCACCACGGGGACAGAATAATGAAAAACTGTTTTTT. Protein sequence: CASSPRGQNNEKLFF. The chain couples TRBV18 to TRBJ1-4, with TRBD1 matching 7 bases. The CDR3 has 15 amino acids. CDR1 and CDR2 from the germline V gene are KGHSH and LQKENI. V dropped 1 base and J dropped 4; count of bases not matched to a gene: 3.

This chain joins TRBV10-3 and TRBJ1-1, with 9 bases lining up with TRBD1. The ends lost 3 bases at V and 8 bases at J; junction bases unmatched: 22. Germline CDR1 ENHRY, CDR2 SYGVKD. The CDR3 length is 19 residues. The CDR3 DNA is TGTGCCATCAGTGACTCGCCCGGGACAGGGAGGGTGGGAAGCTTAGAAGCTTTCTTT. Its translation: CAISDSPGTGRVGSLEAFF.

The CDR3 DNA is TGCAGCGTTGAGAGCGGGGTTCCCTACAATGAGCAGTTCTTC. Residues: CSVESGVPYNEQFF. The rearrangement links TRBV29-1 to TRBJ2-1; 7 nucleotides align to TRBD2. The V gene's germline CDR1 is SQVTM and CDR2 ANQGSEA. The CDR3 extends over 14 amino acids. The J segment lost 2 bases and the V segment lost 3 bases, leaving 4 bases of the junction unmatched.

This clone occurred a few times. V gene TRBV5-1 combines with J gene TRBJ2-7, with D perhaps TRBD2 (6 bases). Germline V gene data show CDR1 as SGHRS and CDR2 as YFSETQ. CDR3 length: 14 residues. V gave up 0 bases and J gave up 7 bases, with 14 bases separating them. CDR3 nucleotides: TGCGCCAGCAGCTTGGTGGCGGGGTCCAGGGAGCAGTACTTC. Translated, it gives CASSLVAGSREQYF. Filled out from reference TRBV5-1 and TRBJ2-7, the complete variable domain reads KAGVTQTPRYLIKTRGQQVTLSCSPISGHRSVSWYQQTPGQGLQFLFEYFSETQRNKGNFPGRFSGRQFSNSRSEMNVSTLELGDSALYLCASSLVAGSREQYFGPGTRLTVT.

CDR3 DNA: TGCGCCAGCAGCTTGCGGGGGGCCAGGGGAGATGGCTACACCTTC. Translated: CASSLRGARGDGYTF. This chain joins TRBV5-1 and TRBJ1-2; possible D gene TRBD1, 6 bases. Germline loops: CDR1 SGHRS, CDR2 YFSETQ. Trimming stripped 1 base from V and 6 bases from J, with 16 bases between. This CDR3 has 15 residues.

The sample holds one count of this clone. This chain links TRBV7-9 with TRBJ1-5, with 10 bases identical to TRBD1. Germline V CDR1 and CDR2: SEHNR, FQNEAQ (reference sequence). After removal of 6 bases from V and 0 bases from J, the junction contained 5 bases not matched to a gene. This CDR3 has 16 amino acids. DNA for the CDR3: TGTGCCAGCAGTTCGGGGACAGGGGATAGCAATCAGCCCCAGCATTTT. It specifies CASSSGTGDSNQPQHF.

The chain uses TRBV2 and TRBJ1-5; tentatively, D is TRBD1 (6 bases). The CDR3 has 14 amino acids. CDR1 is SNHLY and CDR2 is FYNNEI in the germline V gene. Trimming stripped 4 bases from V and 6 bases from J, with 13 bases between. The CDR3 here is CASSVGQYGQPQHF. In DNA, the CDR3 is TGTGCCAGCAGTGTGGGACAATATGGTCAGCCCCAGCATTTT.